This TCR beta chain was profiled in a study of cytomegalovirus exposure and HLA in healthy donors. Study conclusions and caveats: As a later analysis showed, a missense DCLRE1C variant was linked to trimming of TCR beta V- and J-genes. Among TCR beta chains, those listed as cytomegalovirus-associated numbered approximately 150. Donors were assumed by presence/absence analyses to have roughly uniform sequencing depth.

The CDR3 covers 15 residues. CDR1 is SGHRS, CDR2 YFSETQ, per germline. V was cut by 5 bases and J by 7 bases, with 20 bases left in between. In regard to this clone: Its antigen is still unknown.

Donors sampled were nominally healthy, though unrecorded immune exposures were likely. PCR primers comprised 60 Vbeta and 13 Jbeta primers. The repertoire was sequenced with immunoSEQ multiplex PCR; TCRdb's copy has only in-frame clones and lacks some. The table has 85,000 to 120,000 clones, 75% to 85% seen once. The specimen sequenced was PBMCs. The chain combines TRBV5-1 with TRBJ2-3, with D possibly matching TRBD2 (7 bases). The TCR originated in a man aged 45-60 years in good health and CMV-seronegative. Written as DNA, the CDR3 is TGCGCCAGCAGTAGGGAGGGGGGAGCTTCAAATACGCAGTATTTT. Its translation: CASSREGGASNTQYF.